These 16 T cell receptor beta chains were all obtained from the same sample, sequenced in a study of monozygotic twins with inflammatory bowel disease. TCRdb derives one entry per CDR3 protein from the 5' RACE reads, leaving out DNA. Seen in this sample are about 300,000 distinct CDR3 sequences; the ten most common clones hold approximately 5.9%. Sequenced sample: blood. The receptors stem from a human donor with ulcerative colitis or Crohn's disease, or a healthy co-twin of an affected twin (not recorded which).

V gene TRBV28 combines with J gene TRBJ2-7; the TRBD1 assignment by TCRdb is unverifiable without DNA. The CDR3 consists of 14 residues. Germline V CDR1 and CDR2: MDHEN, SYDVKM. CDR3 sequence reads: CASSLRAGFYEQYF.

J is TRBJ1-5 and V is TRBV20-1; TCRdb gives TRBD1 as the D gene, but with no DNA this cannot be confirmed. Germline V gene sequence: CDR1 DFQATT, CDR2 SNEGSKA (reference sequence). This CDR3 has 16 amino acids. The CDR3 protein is CSARDSLFYSNQPQHF.

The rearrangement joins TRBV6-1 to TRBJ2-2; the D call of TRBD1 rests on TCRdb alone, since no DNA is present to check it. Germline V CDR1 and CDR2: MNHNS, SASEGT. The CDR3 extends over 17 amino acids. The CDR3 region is CASRTPGGTGNTGELFF.

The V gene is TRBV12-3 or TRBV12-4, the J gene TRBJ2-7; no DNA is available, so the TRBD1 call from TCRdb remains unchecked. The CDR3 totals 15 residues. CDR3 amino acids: CASAPRDRFSYEQYF.

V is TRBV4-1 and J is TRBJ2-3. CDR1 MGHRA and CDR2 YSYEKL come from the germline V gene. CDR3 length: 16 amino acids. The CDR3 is CASSQMPGWGADTQYF.

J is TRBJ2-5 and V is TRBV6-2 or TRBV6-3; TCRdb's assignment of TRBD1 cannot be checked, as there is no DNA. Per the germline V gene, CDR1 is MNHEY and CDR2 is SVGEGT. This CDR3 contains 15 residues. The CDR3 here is CASSYSRVLQETQYF.

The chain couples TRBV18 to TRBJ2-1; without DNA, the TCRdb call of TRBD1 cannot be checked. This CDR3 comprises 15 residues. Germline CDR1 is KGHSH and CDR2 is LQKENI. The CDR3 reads CASSPEITGYNEQFF.

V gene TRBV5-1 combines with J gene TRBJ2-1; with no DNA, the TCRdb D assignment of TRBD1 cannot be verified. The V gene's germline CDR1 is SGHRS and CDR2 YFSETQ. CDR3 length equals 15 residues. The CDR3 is CASSSGTGGFNEQFF.

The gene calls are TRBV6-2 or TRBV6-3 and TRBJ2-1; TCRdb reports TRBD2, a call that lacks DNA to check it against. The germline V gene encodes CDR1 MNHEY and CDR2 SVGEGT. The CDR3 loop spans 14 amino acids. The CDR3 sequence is CASISGGTYNEQFF.

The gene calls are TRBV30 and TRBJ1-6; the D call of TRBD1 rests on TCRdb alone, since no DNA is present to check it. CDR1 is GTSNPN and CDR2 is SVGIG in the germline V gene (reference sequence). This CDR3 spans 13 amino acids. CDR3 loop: CAWSRGADSPLHF.

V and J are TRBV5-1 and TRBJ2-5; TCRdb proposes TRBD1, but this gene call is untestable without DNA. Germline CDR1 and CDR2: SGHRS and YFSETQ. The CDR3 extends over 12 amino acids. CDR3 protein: CASSLETPPQYF. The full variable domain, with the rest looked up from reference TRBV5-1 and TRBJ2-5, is KAGVTQTPRYLIKTRGQQVTLSCSPISGHRSVSWYQQTPGQGLQFLFEYFSETQRNKGNFPGRFSGRQFSNSRSEMNVSTLELGDSALYLCASSLETPPQYFGPGTRLLVL.

The CDR3 loop reads CASSFPGAKNIQYF. This rearrangement joins TRBV12-3 or TRBV12-4 to TRBJ2-4; the TRBD1 assignment by TCRdb is unverifiable without DNA. The CDR3 covers 14 residues.

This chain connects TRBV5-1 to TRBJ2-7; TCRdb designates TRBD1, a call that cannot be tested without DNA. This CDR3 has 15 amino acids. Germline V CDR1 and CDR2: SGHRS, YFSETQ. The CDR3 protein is CASSLDAGGFYEQYF.

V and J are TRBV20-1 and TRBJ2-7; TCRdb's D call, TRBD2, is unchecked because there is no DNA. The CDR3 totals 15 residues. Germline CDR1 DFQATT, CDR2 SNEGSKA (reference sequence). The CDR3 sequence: CSARPVRLESYEQYF.

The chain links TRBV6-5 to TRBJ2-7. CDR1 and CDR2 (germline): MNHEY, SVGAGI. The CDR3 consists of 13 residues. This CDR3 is CASSYSDPYEQYF.

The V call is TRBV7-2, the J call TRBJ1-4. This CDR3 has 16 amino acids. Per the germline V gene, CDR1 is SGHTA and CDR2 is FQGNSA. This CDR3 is CASSSFLGASHEKLFF.